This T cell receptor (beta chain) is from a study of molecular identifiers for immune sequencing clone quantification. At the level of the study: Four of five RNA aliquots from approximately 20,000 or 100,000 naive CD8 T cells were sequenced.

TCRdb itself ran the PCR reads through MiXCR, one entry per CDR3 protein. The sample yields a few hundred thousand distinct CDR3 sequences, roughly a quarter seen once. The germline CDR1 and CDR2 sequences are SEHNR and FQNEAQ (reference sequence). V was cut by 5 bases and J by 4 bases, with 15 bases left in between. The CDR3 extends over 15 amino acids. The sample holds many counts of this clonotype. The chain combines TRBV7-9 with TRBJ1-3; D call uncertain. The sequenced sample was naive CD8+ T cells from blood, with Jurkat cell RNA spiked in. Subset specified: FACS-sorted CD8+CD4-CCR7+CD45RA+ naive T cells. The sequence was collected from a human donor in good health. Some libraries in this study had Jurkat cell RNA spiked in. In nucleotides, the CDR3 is TGTGCCAGCAGCCTTCCGCGGGGAGAAGGAAACACCATATATTTT. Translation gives CASSLPRGEGNTIYF.